This T cell receptor beta chain originates from a study of control samples from healthy donors and cancer patients. The data were produced by immunoSEQ multiplex PCR, yet TCRdb's version contains in-frame clones alone and is incomplete. Of under 80,000 clones in the sample, approximately 94% were seen once. The ends were cut back, 6 bases at V and 4 bases at J, with 15 bases in the middle. The CDR3 runs to 14 residues. Germline-derived CDR1 and CDR2 are MNHEY and SMNVEV (reference sequence). Sequenced: PBMCs. The chain employs TRBV27 and TRBJ2-5; maybe TRBD1 (5 bases). This clonotype was obtained from a woman in her forties with lung cancer. CDR3 amino acids: CASSSGAGRETQYF. CDR3 nucleotides: TGTGCCAGCAGCTCTGGGGCCGGTCGAGAGACCCAGTACTTC.